A single sample is the source of the 23 T cell receptor beta chains below, sequenced in a study of blood T cell repertoires in COVID-19. Sequencing used immunoSEQ multiplex PCR; TCRdb keeps in-frame clones, though not all of them. The sample lists some 180,000 clones, around 83% occurring once. Sequencing was performed on peripheral blood. These receptors all stem from a human donor in a cohort sampled during active COVID-19.

This chain uses TRBV18 with TRBJ2-5; a weak D match, TRBD2 (5 bases). The germline V gene has CDR1 KGHSH and CDR2 LQKENI. The CDR3 has 14 residues. With 3 bases removed from V and 1 base from J, the gap between germline ends came to 9 bases. In nucleotides, the CDR3 is TGTGCCAGCTCACCCGGAGGCGTCCAAGAGACCCAGTACTTC. It translates to CASSPGGVQETQYF. The complete variable domain, with remaining parts taken from reference TRBV18 and TRBJ2-5, reads NAGVMQNPRHLVRRRGQEARLRCSPMKGHSHVYWYRQLPEEGLKFMVYLQKENIIDESGMPKERFSAEFPKEGPSILRIQQVVRGDSAAYFCASSPGGVQETQYFGPGTRLLVL.

The chain links TRBV27 to TRBJ1-1; D possibly corresponds to TRBD1 (5 bases). Trimming took off 6 bases at V and 5 bases at J, with 19 bases between the two ends. Germline loops: CDR1 MNHEY, CDR2 SMNVEV (reference sequence). The CDR3 covers 15 residues. This CDR3 is CASSLMSRVGTEAFF. The CDR3 DNA follows: TGTGCCAGCAGCCTGATGAGCAGGGTGGGAACTGAAGCTTTCTTT.

The genes are TRBV5-8 and TRBJ1-1; D possibly corresponds to TRBD1 (6 bases). V dropped 0 bases and J dropped 7 bases, with 16 bases sitting between them. The V gene's germline CDR1 is SGHTS and CDR2 YDEGEE. This CDR3 has 15 amino acids. CDR3 loop: CASSLVDGTTSEAFF. CDR3 sequence (DNA): TGTGCCAGCAGCTTGGTGGACGGGACAACCAGTGAAGCTTTCTTT.

This rearrangement joins TRBV2 to TRBJ2-7; TRBD2 aligns across 11 bases. J gave up 3 bases and V 8 bases, and 12 bases lay outside the gene matches. Germline V gives CDR1 SNHLY, CDR2 FYNNEI. The CDR3 is 16 residues long. CDR3 amino acids: CASGRPGLAEGYEQYF. In nucleotides, the CDR3 is TGTGCCAGCGGCAGACCGGGACTAGCGGAAGGCTACGAGCAGTACTTC.

The chain uses TRBV19 and TRBJ1-4; TRBD1 agrees at 10 bases. CDR1 LNHDA and CDR2 SQIVND come from the germline V gene (reference sequence). The CDR3 runs 14 residues. V lost 7 bases to trimming and J lost 7 bases; unmatched junction nucleotides: 6. CDR3 DNA sequence: TGTGCCAGTACCGACAGGGGGCGCGGTGAAAAACTGTTTTTT. Protein product: CASTDRGRGEKLFF.

The chain joins TRBV7-9 to TRBJ2-1; the D gene is possibly TRBD2 (5 bases). Germline values: CDR1 SEHNR, CDR2 FQNEAQ (reference sequence). V lost 4 bases, J lost 3 bases, and 7 bases lay in between. There are 13 residues in the CDR3. In DNA, the CDR3 is TGTGCCAGCAGCTCTACTAGCTACAATGAGCAGTTCTTC. It specifies CASSSTSYNEQFF.

The J gene is TRBJ2-1, the V gene TRBV27; 14 bases align to TRBD2. CDR1 and CDR2 from the germline V gene are MNHEY and SMNVEV (reference sequence). The length of the CDR3 is 15 residues. The J segment lost 7 bases and the V segment lost 5 bases, leaving 4 bases of the junction unmatched. For the CDR3, the DNA is TGTGCCAGCAGTCCCTGGACTAGCGGGAGGAATGAGCAGTTCTTC. Amino acids: CASSPWTSGRNEQFF.

This chain joins TRBV14 and TRBJ2-3; 9 bases map to TRBD2. The J segment lost 6 bases and the V segment lost 1 base, leaving 11 bases of the junction unmatched. Looked up from germline, CDR1 is SGHDN and CDR2 is FVKESK. This CDR3 spans 17 amino acids. Written as DNA, the CDR3 is TGTGCCAGCAGCCAAGCGGCTAGCGGGAAAGTCGTTGATACGCAGTATTTT. It yields the protein CASSQAASGKVVDTQYF.

The V and J genes are TRBV28 and TRBJ1-6, with D tentatively TRBD1 (5 bases). This CDR3 contains 16 residues. V lost 6 bases and J lost 0, with 12 bases in between. Looked up from germline, CDR1 is MDHEN and CDR2 is SYDVKM. The CDR3 sequence is CASSPHRSSYNSPLHF. DNA for the CDR3: TGTGCCAGCAGCCCACACAGGAGCTCCTATAATTCACCCCTCCACTTT.

The chain combines TRBV7-2 with TRBJ2-7; D is possibly TRBD2 (6 bases). The length of the CDR3 is 14 residues. V lost 4 bases and J lost 0, with 10 bases in between. Germline assignment: CDR1 SGHTA and CDR2 FQGNSA. CDR3 amino acids: CASSYSGSSYEQYF. The CDR3 nucleotides are TGTGCCAGCAGCTATTCCGGGAGCTCCTACGAGCAGTACTTC. The variable domain in full, with the rest retrieved from reference TRBV7-2 and TRBJ2-7, is GAGVSQSPSNKVTEKGKDVELRCDPISGHTALYWYRQSLGQGLEFLIYFQGNSAPDKSGLPSDRFSAERTGGSVSTLTIQRTQQEDSAVYLCASSYSGSSYEQYFGPGTRLTVT.

Details on this clone: The sample carries other DNA sequences with the same CDR3. The chain couples TRBV30 to TRBJ1-6; D gene ambiguous. The CDR3 loop spans 16 amino acids. Germline V gives CDR1 GTSNPN, CDR2 SVGIG (reference sequence). Trimming removed 3 bases at V and 0 bases at J, with 12 bases between. The CDR3 region has the DNA TGTGCCTGGAGCGATAAATCGAGCTCCTATAATTCACCCCTCCACTTT. It codes for CAWSDKSSSYNSPLHF.

The J gene is TRBJ1-4, the V gene TRBV18, with 7 bases matching TRBD1. Germline-derived CDR1 and CDR2 are KGHSH and LQKENI. The CDR3 is 16 residues long. Unmatched junction bases numbered 10, after V lost 2 bases and J lost 7 bases. The CDR3 spells CASSPDRALLGEKLFF. DNA for the CDR3: TGTGCCAGCTCACCAGACAGGGCCCTATTGGGTGAAAAACTGTTTTTT.

As concerns this clone: A much larger clone differs from this one at a single base, so this may be a read error. The chain joins TRBV5-8 to TRBJ2-1; TRBD2 matches at 11 bases. The length of the CDR3 is 14 residues. The V and J ends lost 5 bases and 4 bases, in that order; junction bases with no gene match: 2. The V gene's germline CDR1 is SGHTS and CDR2 YDEGEE. The CDR3 loop reads CASRLAGEYNEQFF. The CDR3 coding sequence is TGTGCCAGCAGACTAGCGGGAGAGTACAATGAGCAGTTCTTC.

The chain couples TRBV7-9 to TRBJ1-5; 8 bases line up with TRBD1. This CDR3 region has 15 residues. The V gene end was trimmed by 5 bases and the J gene end by 4 bases; junction bases not matched to a gene: 7. Germline lookup yields CDR1 SEHNR and CDR2 FQNEAQ (reference sequence). CDR3 in amino acids: CASSASGQVNQPQHF. The CDR3 nucleotides read TGTGCCAGCAGCGCCTCGGGACAGGTTAATCAGCCCCAGCATTTT.

The chain uses TRBV3-1 (or the pseudogene TRBV3-2) and TRBJ2-7; 9 nucleotides line up with TRBD2. This CDR3 is 15 amino acids long. CDR1 is LGHDT, CDR2 YNNKEL, per germline (reference sequence). J was trimmed by 0 bases and V by 4 bases; bases with no gene match: 4. The CDR3 reads CASSPYSGSSYEQYF. CDR3 DNA: TGTGCCAGCAGCCCCTATAGCGGGAGCTCCTACGAGCAGTACTTC.

This clone has just one count. The V gene is TRBV28, the J gene TRBJ1-1, with a possible D match to TRBD1 (6 bases). Germline V gives CDR1 MDHEN, CDR2 SYDVKM. V lost 6 bases, J lost 7 bases, and 9 bases lay in between. CDR3 length: 11 residues. The CDR3 nucleotides are TGTGCCAGCAGGGGGGGGCTTGAAGCTTTCTTT. This codes for CASRGGLEAFF.

The V call is TRBV5-1, the J call TRBJ2-5, with TRBD1 as a possible D gene (5 bases). Trimming pared 5 bases from V and 3 bases from J, leaving 17 bases between. The germline V gene encodes CDR1 SGHRS and CDR2 YFSETQ. The CDR3 spans 15 residues. The chain's CDR3 is CASSPRWGPEETQYF. The CDR3 DNA reads TGCGCCAGCAGTCCCCGGTGGGGCCCAGAAGAGACCCAGTACTTC. Full variable domain (remainder filled in from reference TRBV5-1 and TRBJ2-5): KAGVTQTPRYLIKTRGQQVTLSCSPISGHRSVSWYQQTPGQGLQFLFEYFSETQRNKGNFPGRFSGRQFSNSRSEMNVSTLELGDSALYLCASSPRWGPEETQYFGPGTRLLVL.

The genes are TRBV11-2 and TRBJ2-7; 8 bases agree with TRBD1. Germline V gene sequence: CDR1 SGHAT, CDR2 FQNNGV. There are 15 residues in the CDR3. With V trimmed by 5 bases and J by 6 bases, 12 bases remained unmatched. CDR3 nucleotide sequence: TGTGCCAGCAGCAGCGGTCCAGGGGGCCCGGTCGAGCAGTACTTC. Protein product: CASSSGPGGPVEQYF.

CDR3 loop: CASSRTGLSNQPQHF. CDR3 nucleotide sequence: TGTGCCAGCAGCAGGACAGGGCTTAGCAATCAGCCCCAGCATTTT. The chain has TRBV11-2 and TRBJ1-5, with 8 bases matching TRBD1. The length of the CDR3 is 15 residues. Per the germline V gene, CDR1 is SGHAT and CDR2 is FQNNGV. V lost 5 bases to trimming and J lost 0 bases; unmatched junction nucleotides: 3.

CDR3 DNA sequence: TGTGCCAGCAGTCAGGGACTAGCGGATCACACAGATACGCAGTATTTT. It yields the protein CASSQGLADHTDTQYF. This chain connects TRBV13 to TRBJ2-3, with 11 bases matching TRBD2. Germline V lookup: CDR1 PRHDT, CDR2 FYEKMQ (reference sequence). Trimming took 6 bases from V and 2 from J; bases not matched to a gene: 7. The CDR3 covers 16 residues.

V gene TRBV6-5 combines with J gene TRBJ2-1, with D perhaps matching TRBD1 (6 bases). CDR1 and CDR2 (germline): MNHEY, SVGAGI. This CDR3 has 16 residues. V was shortened by 0 bases and J by 6 bases, with 15 bases between the two germline ends. The CDR3 region is CASSYSQDTGFNEQFF. As DNA, the CDR3 is TGTGCCAGCAGTTACTCGCAAGATACAGGGTTCAATGAGCAGTTCTTC.

This clone was detected only once. This chain joins TRBV7-9 and TRBJ1-5, with D unclear. The germline V gene has CDR1 SEHNR and CDR2 FQNEAQ (reference sequence). CDR3 length: 13 amino acids. Trimming took off 5 bases at V and 3 bases at J, with 8 bases between the two ends. CDR3 sequence: CASSPEANQPQHF. CDR3 DNA sequence: TGTGCCAGCAGCCCCGAGGCCAATCAGCCCCAGCATTTT. The variable domain in full, completed from reference TRBV7-9 and TRBJ1-5, reads DTGVSQNPRHKITKRGQNVTFRCDPISEHNRLYWYRQTLGQGPEFLTYFQNEAQLEKSRLLSDRFSAERPKGSFSTLEIQRTEQGDSAMYLCASSPEANQPQHFGDGTRLSIL.

This clone was detected a few times. The chain couples TRBV7-9 to TRBJ2-4; the D gene is possibly TRBD2 (5 bases). Germline V gives CDR1 SEHNR, CDR2 FQNEAQ (reference sequence). The CDR3 runs to 16 residues. V shed 0 bases and J shed 9 bases, with 18 bases lying between them. The CDR3 bases are TGTGCCAGCAGCTTAGCCACGGGGTCTAGCCTCCCCATTCAGTACTTC. This sequence encodes CASSLATGSSLPIQYF.